These 29 T cell receptor beta chains came from one sample sequenced in a study of vaccination effects on CD4 cells after COVID-19. Assay: immunoSEQ multiplex PCR; the TCRdb copy retains only in-frame clones and omits some. There are 50,000 to 70,000 clones in the sample; about 69% occur only once, and approximately 20% lies in the top ten. No antigen has been assigned to these receptors. After roughly ten days in culture, the CD4+ T cells were isolated. The sequences come from CD4+ T cells from PBMCs cultured without peptide, collected before COVID-19 vaccination. The receptors were sampled from a human donor who had a prior SARS-CoV-2 infection.

The chain is built from TRBV2 and TRBJ2-7, with D perhaps TRBD1 or TRBD2 (6 bases each). The V end was cut by 3 bases, the J end by 8 bases, with 11 bases between. Germline CDR1 is SNHLY and CDR2 is FYNNEI. The CDR3 totals 12 residues. CDR3 DNA sequence: TGTGCCAGCAGTGACAGGGGAGGCAAGCAGTACTTC. Translated, it gives CASSDRGGKQYF.

The chain links TRBV11-3 to TRBJ1-5; TRBD1 might be the D (5 bases). This CDR3 has 15 amino acids. Trimming stripped 4 bases from V and 0 bases from J, with 10 bases between. CDR1 and CDR2 from the germline V gene are SGHNT and YENEEA. In DNA form, the CDR3 reads TGTGCCAGCAGCTCGAGGGACGGTAGCAATCAGCCCCAGCATTTT. Its translation: CASSSRDGSNQPQHF.

This chain joins TRBV2 and TRBJ1-2; possible D gene TRBD1, 5 bases. The germline V and J ends were trimmed by 2 bases and 5 bases, with 12 bases remaining between them. Germline CDR1 reads SNHLY; CDR2 reads FYNNEI. The CDR3 totals 14 residues. The DNA for the CDR3 is TGTGCCAGCAGTGAACAGGGAATAGGTTATGGCTACACCTTC. It yields the protein CASSEQGIGYGYTF.

CDR3 in DNA: TGTGCCAGCAGCTTGCGGACAGGGTGGGATGAAAAACTGTTTTTT. It codes for CASSLRTGWDEKLFF. The chain links TRBV5-6 to TRBJ1-4; 8 positions match TRBD1. V trimming: 1 base; J trimming: 6 bases; junction bases outside the gene matches: 5. Germline V gene data show CDR1 as SGHDT and CDR2 as YYEEEE. The CDR3 loop spans 15 amino acids.

This sequence joins TRBV12-3 or TRBV12-4 and TRBJ1-2; D remains unclear. This CDR3 is built from 12 residues. V was cut by 5 bases and J by 4 bases, with 8 bases left in between. CDR3 residues: CASSGAGYGYTF. As DNA, the CDR3 is TGTGCCAGCAGTGGTGCGGGCTATGGCTACACCTTC.

J is TRBJ2-3 and V is TRBV2; possible D gene TRBD2, 5 bases. The CDR3 has 12 amino acids. Between the trimmed V and J ends, which lost 3 bases and 4 bases, there was a span of 5 bases. Germline V lookup: CDR1 SNHLY, CDR2 FYNNEI. CDR3 residues: CASSERADTQYF. In DNA, the CDR3 is TGTGCCAGCAGTGAGAGGGCAGATACGCAGTATTTT. Together with reference TRBV2 and TRBJ2-3, the CDR3 gives the full variable domain: EPEVTQTPSHQVTQMGQEVILRCVPISNHLYFYWYRQILGQKVEFLVSFYNNEISEKSEIFDDQFSVERPDGSNFTLKIRSTKLEDSAMYFCASSERADTQYFGPGTRLTVL.

CDR3 sequence: CASSAGSERSPLHF. Written as DNA, the CDR3 is TGTGCCAGCAGTGCGGGGTCAGAACGGTCACCCCTCCACTTT. The genes are TRBV5-4 and TRBJ1-6, with D unresolved. V was shortened by 5 bases and J by 10 bases, with 16 bases between the two germline ends. This CDR3 has 14 residues. Germline V gene sequence: CDR1 SGHNT, CDR2 YYREEE (reference sequence).

In this sample, this clone turned up a few times. The chain carries TRBV2 and TRBJ1-4; no definite D call. Germline CDR1 and CDR2: SNHLY and FYNNEI. This CDR3 spans 17 amino acids. The V gene lost 7 bases and the J gene lost 4 bases, with 22 bases spanning the gap. The chain's CDR3 is CASTEDRGFTVNEKLFF. In DNA form, the CDR3 reads TGTGCCAGCACCGAGGATCGGGGTTTTACCGTTAATGAAAAACTGTTTTTT. Variable domain in full (rest from reference TRBV2 and TRBJ1-4): EPEVTQTPSHQVTQMGQEVILRCVPISNHLYFYWYRQILGQKVEFLVSFYNNEISEKSEIFDDQFSVERPDGSNFTLKIRSTKLEDSAMYFCASTEDRGFTVNEKLFFGSGTQLSVL.

The chain recombines TRBV5-1 with TRBJ2-3, with 10 bases identical to TRBD2. V lost 2 bases to trimming and J lost 8 bases; unmatched junction nucleotides: 8. Germline CDR1 is SGHRS and CDR2 is YFSETQ. The CDR3 is made up of 15 amino acids. As DNA, the CDR3 is TGCGCCAGCAGCTTTGGACTAGCGGTGTATGGTACGCAGTATTTT. Translating it yields CASSFGLAVYGTQYF.

The chain links TRBV11-3 to TRBJ1-4; D ambiguous. V shed 1 base and J shed 7 bases, with 7 bases lying between them. Germline loops: CDR1 SGHNT, CDR2 YENEEA. This CDR3 region has 13 residues. The CDR3, as DNA: TGTGCCAGCAGCTTAGGTCGGGCTGAAAAACTGTTTTTT. Its translation is CASSLGRAEKLFF.

V usage is TRBV2 and J usage is TRBJ1-2; weak D call: TRBD1 (5 bases). V was trimmed by 4 bases and J by 0 bases, leaving 15 bases between them. The CDR3 spans 16 residues. Per germline, CDR1 SNHLY and CDR2 FYNNEI. CDR3 DNA sequence: TGTGCCAGCAGTGTTGACAGAGCTTTAACTAACTATGGCTACACCTTC. The encoded protein is CASSVDRALTNYGYTF. Full variable domain (outside the CDR3, taken from reference TRBV2 and TRBJ1-2): EPEVTQTPSHQVTQMGQEVILRCVPISNHLYFYWYRQILGQKVEFLVSFYNNEISEKSEIFDDQFSVERPDGSNFTLKIRSTKLEDSAMYFCASSVDRALTNYGYTFGSGTRLTVV.

The chain has TRBV6-2 or TRBV6-3 and TRBJ2-5, with D possibly being TRBD2 (5 bases). The germline gives CDR1 MNHEY, CDR2 SVGEGT. The CDR3 sequence is 13 residues long. The ends were cut back, 2 bases at V and 3 bases at J, with 7 bases in the middle. The CDR3, as DNA: TGTGCCAGCAGTTACCCCGGGAAAGAGACCCAGTACTTC. Its translation: CASSYPGKETQYF.

The chain is built from TRBV7-6 and TRBJ1-3, with a possible D match to TRBD1 (6 bases). Between the trimmed V and J ends, which lost 5 bases and 4 bases, there was a span of 9 bases. The CDR3 length is 13 residues. The germline V gene has CDR1 SGHVS and CDR2 FNYEAQ. The CDR3 nucleotides are TGTGCCAGCAGCCAAGACAGGGGAAACACCATATATTTT. This codes for CASSQDRGNTIYF.

This chain links TRBV12-3 or TRBV12-4 with TRBJ2-5; D is uncertain. V was pared by 6 bases and J by 1 base, with 9 bases between. This CDR3 contains 13 residues. In DNA form, the CDR3 reads TGTGCCAGCAGCTTACAGTTCCAAGAGACCCAGTACTTC. This sequence encodes CASSLQFQETQYF.

V is TRBV4-3 and J is TRBJ2-7, with TRBD2 as a possible D gene (6 bases). CDR3 length equals 13 residues. Trimming pared 4 bases from V and 7 bases from J, leaving 14 bases between. Per the germline V gene, CDR1 is LGHNA and CDR2 is YSLEER. CDR3 in amino acids: CASSRDSLGEQYF. CDR3 coding DNA: TGCGCCAGCAGCCGGGACTCGCTGGGGGAGCAGTACTTC.

The sample holds one count of this clone. This rearrangement joins TRBV12-3 or TRBV12-4 to TRBJ2-7; 7 bases map to TRBD1. The junction had 5 bases not matched to a gene; V was cut back by 5 bases and J by 4 bases. This CDR3 contains 13 residues. The CDR3 sequence is CASSPLQGYEQYF. The CDR3 bases are TGTGCCAGCAGTCCCCTACAGGGGTACGAGCAGTACTTC.

The V gene is TRBV10-2, the J gene TRBJ2-5, with D perhaps matching TRBD1 (6 bases). Germline lookup yields CDR1 WSHSY and CDR2 SAAADI. The CDR3 is 15 residues long. Trimming took off 0 bases at V and 4 bases at J, with 12 bases between the two ends. The CDR3 protein is CASSESPGARETQYF. The DNA for the CDR3 is TGCGCCAGCAGTGAGTCTCCAGGGGCGCGAGAGACCCAGTACTTC.

The CDR3 spells CASSLGLAAYEQYF. Written as DNA, the CDR3 is TGTGCCAGCAGCTTAGGACTAGCGGCCTACGAGCAGTACTTC. J is TRBJ2-7 and V is TRBV7-2, with 9 bases matching TRBD2. The germline V gene encodes CDR1 SGHTA and CDR2 FQGNSA. Germline trimming cut 1 base from V and 2 bases from J; bases unmatched to any gene: 0. CDR3 size: 14 residues.

This clone was seen just once. CDR3 in amino acids: CASSEVRALKTQYF. The CDR3 DNA sequence: TGTGCCAGCAGTGAAGTCAGGGCCTTAAAGACCCAGTACTTC. V usage is TRBV6-1 and J usage is TRBJ2-5, with a weak D call TRBD1 (5 bases). Trimming took off 1 base at V and 6 bases at J, with 12 bases between the two ends. Germline V lookup: CDR1 MNHNS, CDR2 SASEGT. The CDR3 sequence is 14 residues long.

This clone was recorded a few times. V and J are TRBV7-9 and TRBJ2-2; D may be TRBD1 (6 bases). V dropped 5 bases and J dropped 6 bases, with 13 bases sitting between them. This CDR3 region has 14 residues. Germline V gives CDR1 SEHNR, CDR2 FQNEAQ (reference sequence). CDR3 coding DNA: TGTGCCAGCAGCCCAAGGACAGATTCCGGGGAGCTGTTTTTT. Protein sequence: CASSPRTDSGELFF.

The V call is TRBV7-3, the J call TRBJ2-7; 7 bases line up with TRBD2. The CDR3 runs to 14 residues. Germline loops: CDR1 SGHTA, CDR2 FQGTGA. J lost 0 bases, V lost 5 bases, and 4 bases had no gene match. Here the CDR3 DNA reads TGTGCCAGCAGCCGAACTAGCGACTCCTACGAGCAGTACTTC. This translates into CASSRTSDSYEQYF. The full variable domain, rest sourced from reference TRBV7-3 and TRBJ2-7, is GAGVSQTPSNKVTEKGKYVELRCDPISGHTALYWYRQSLGQGPEFLIYFQGTGAADDSGLPNDRFFAVRPEGSVSTLKIQRTERGDSAVYLCASSRTSDSYEQYFGPGTRLTVT.

The sample holds a few counts of this clone. The DNA for the CDR3 is TGTGCCAGCAGCTTAGATGGCGGGAAACTTGGTAGTGAGCAGTTCTTC. Translated: CASSLDGGKLGSEQFF. The chain joins TRBV7-2 to TRBJ2-1; TRBD2 might be the D (6 bases). V dropped 1 base and J dropped 9 bases, with 19 bases sitting between them. The germline CDR1 and CDR2 sequences are SGHTA and FQGNSA. CDR3 length: 16 amino acids.

A few counts support this clone. The V gene is TRBV30, the J gene TRBJ1-2; D is unclear. Germline lookup yields CDR1 GTSNPN and CDR2 SVGIG (reference sequence). Between the trimmed V and J ends, which lost 8 bases and 5 bases, there was a span of 27 bases. This CDR3 is 16 amino acids long. This CDR3 reads CAGAPAGVYPGYGYTF. Here the CDR3 DNA reads TGTGCCGGAGCCCCAGCGGGAGTGTACCCAGGTTATGGCTACACCTTC.

The rearrangement links TRBV2 to TRBJ2-1; 9 positions agree with TRBD1. Germline CDR1 is SNHLY and CDR2 is FYNNEI. There are 15 residues in the CDR3. After removal of 6 bases from V and 4 bases from J, the junction contained 7 bases not matched to a gene. The CDR3 sequence is CASRVTGGAYNEQFF. CDR3 bases: TGTGCCAGCAGAGTAACAGGGGGCGCTTACAATGAGCAGTTCTTC.

This clone appeared a few times. The rearrangement uses TRBV6-1 and TRBJ1-3; D remains ambiguous. V was clipped by 2 bases and J by 7 bases, with 21 bases between them. The CDR3 is 17 amino acids. The V gene's germline CDR1 is MNHNS and CDR2 SASEGT. The CDR3 nucleotides are TGTGCCAGCAGTGAATTCTTCCGAGACACCGAAGGGAACACCATATATTTT. It specifies CASSEFFRDTEGNTIYF.

V gene TRBV2 combines with J gene TRBJ1-3; D is unclear. The CDR3 is 13 residues long. Germline CDR1 is SNHLY and CDR2 is FYNNEI. Trimming stripped 2 bases from V and 2 bases from J, with 4 bases between. This CDR3 is CASSESPGNTIYF. CDR3 sequence (DNA): TGTGCCAGCAGTGAATCTCCTGGAAACACCATATATTTT.

This clone has a handful of counts. The V gene is TRBV5-1, the J gene TRBJ1-3, with TRBD1 identical over 7 bases. CDR1 SGHRS and CDR2 YFSETQ come from the germline V gene. This CDR3 comprises 16 residues. J gave up 0 bases and V 4 bases, and 7 bases lay outside the gene matches. The CDR3 DNA reads as TGCGCCAGCAGCACCGGACAGGCCTCCTCTGGAAACACCATATATTTT. This gives the protein CASSTGQASSGNTIYF.

This clone was counted a few times. The chain employs TRBV6-6 and TRBJ1-5; 8 bases line up with TRBD1. CDR1 and CDR2 (germline): MNHNY, SVGAGI (reference sequence). The V and J ends lost 5 bases and 2 bases, in that order; junction bases with no gene match: 5. The CDR3 covers 15 residues. The CDR3 region is CASSGDRGGNQPQHF. The CDR3 DNA reads as TGTGCCAGCAGTGGAGACAGGGGTGGCAATCAGCCCCAGCATTTT.

The gene calls are TRBV5-1 and TRBJ2-3; TRBD2 agrees at 10 bases. J gave up 4 bases and V 4 bases, and 18 bases lay outside the gene matches. The length of the CDR3 is 19 residues. The germline V gene encodes CDR1 SGHRS and CDR2 YFSETQ. CDR3 sequence: CASSSYLSGRAPNSDTQYF. Here the CDR3 DNA reads TGCGCCAGCAGCAGCTATTTAAGCGGGAGGGCCCCGAACTCAGATACGCAGTATTTT.